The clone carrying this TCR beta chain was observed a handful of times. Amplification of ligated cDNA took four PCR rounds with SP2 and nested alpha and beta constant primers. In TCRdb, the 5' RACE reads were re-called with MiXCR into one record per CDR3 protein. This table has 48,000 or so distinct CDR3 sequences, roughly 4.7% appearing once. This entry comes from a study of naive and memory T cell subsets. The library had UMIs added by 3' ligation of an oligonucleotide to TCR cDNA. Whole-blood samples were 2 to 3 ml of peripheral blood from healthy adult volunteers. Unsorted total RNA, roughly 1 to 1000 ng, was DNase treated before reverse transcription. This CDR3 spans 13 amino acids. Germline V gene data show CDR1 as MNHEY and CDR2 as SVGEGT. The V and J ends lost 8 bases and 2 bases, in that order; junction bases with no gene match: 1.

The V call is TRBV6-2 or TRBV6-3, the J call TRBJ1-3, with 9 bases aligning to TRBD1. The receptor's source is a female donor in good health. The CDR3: CASGQGTGNTIYF. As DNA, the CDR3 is TGTGCCAGCGGACAGGGGACTGGAAACACCATATATTTT.